These 26 T cell receptor beta chains were all obtained from the same sample, sequenced in a study of identical twins. TCRdb ran MiXCR on the 5' RACE reads and lists one entry per CDR3 protein. The table shows approximately 1.8 million distinct CDR3 sequences, with less than 40% occurring only once. Sequencing was carried out using cord blood. Receptor source: a newborn girl in good health.

The chain employs TRBV2 and TRBJ2-5; tentatively, D is TRBD1 or TRBD2 (5 bases each). V lost 2 bases to trimming and J lost 11 bases, with 24 bases between them. The germline gives CDR1 SNHLY, CDR2 FYNNEI. The CDR3 runs to 16 residues. The CDR3 DNA follows: TGTGCCAGCAGTGAACTACCGGGGCTCTTCTACAATGAGCAGTACTTC. Its protein is CASSELPGLFYNEQYF. Using reference TRBV2 and TRBJ2-5 for the parts outside the CDR3, the full variable domain is EPEVTQTPSHQVTQMGQEVILRCVPISNHLYFYWYRQILGQKVEFLVSFYNNEISEKSEIFDDQFSVERPDGSNFTLKIRSTKLEDSAMYFCASSELPGLFYNEQYFGPGTRLLVL.

This chain connects TRBV28 to TRBJ2-7, with D possibly being TRBD1 or TRBD2 (5 bases each). Germline loops: CDR1 MDHEN, CDR2 SYDVKM. There are 12 residues in the CDR3. Trimming removed 5 bases from V and 4 bases from J, with 9 bases in between. CDR3 residues: CASSTGRYEQYF. The DNA of the CDR3 is TGTGCCAGCAGTACGGGACGTTACGAGCAGTACTTC.

The chain combines TRBV7-2 with TRBJ1-6; D not resolved. This CDR3 spans 15 amino acids. CDR1 is SGHTA, CDR2 FQGNSA, per germline. With 5 bases removed from V and 6 bases from J, the gap between germline ends came to 14 bases. The CDR3 DNA reads TGTGCCAGCAGCCCCACGGGTCGAAGTAATTCACCCCTCCACTTT. It translates to CASSPTGRSNSPLHF.

This rearrangement joins TRBV20-1 to TRBJ2-5; TRBD1 aligns across 7 bases. In germline, CDR1 is DFQATT, CDR2 SNEGSKA (reference sequence). The ends lost 5 bases at V and 5 bases at J; junction bases unmatched: 11. This CDR3 contains 14 residues. The DNA of the CDR3 is TGCAGTGCTGGCCCGGGACAGTGGACCGAGACCCAGTACTTC. It is translated as CSAGPGQWTETQYF.

The chain recombines TRBV29-1 with TRBJ2-7; D not resolved. Per germline, CDR1 SQVTM and CDR2 ANQGSEA. The CDR3 spans 11 residues. CDR3 residues: CTASVVREQYF. In DNA, the CDR3 is TGCACCGCCAGTGTGGTCCGTGAGCAGTACTTC.

This clonotype was found a few times. CDR3 region: CASSAAPNTEAFF. The CDR3 DNA sequence: TGCGCCAGCAGCGCCGCCCCAAACACTGAAGCTTTCTTT. The gene calls are TRBV5-1 and TRBJ1-1; D gene unclear. This CDR3 has 13 amino acids. Looked up from germline, CDR1 is SGHRS and CDR2 is YFSETQ. The V end was cut by 4 bases, the J end by 2 bases, with 9 bases between.

The gene calls are TRBV6-6 and TRBJ2-7, with 7 nucleotides matching TRBD1. V gave up 6 bases and J gave up 6 bases; unmatched junction bases: 8. There are 13 residues in the CDR3. Germline values: CDR1 MNHNY, CDR2 SVGAGI (reference sequence). The CDR3 DNA reads TGTGCCAGCAGCCCTACGACAGGGCCCGAGCAGTACTTC. Its protein is CASSPTTGPEQYF.

The sample holds a few counts of this clonotype. The chain uses TRBV12-3 or TRBV12-4 and TRBJ2-3; TRBD1 matches 12 bases. V shed 5 bases, J shed 6 bases, and the junction held 6 bases outside the gene matches. The CDR3 is 15 residues long. The CDR3 spells CASSGGQGATDTQYF. The DNA of the CDR3 is TGTGCCAGCAGTGGGGGACAGGGGGCGACCGATACGCAGTATTTT.

The gene calls are TRBV6-1 and TRBJ2-7; D might be TRBD2 (5 bases). The CDR3 has 16 residues. Trimming stripped 2 bases from V and 2 bases from J, with 16 bases between. Germline V gene data show CDR1 as MNHNS and CDR2 as SASEGT. CDR3 sequence (DNA): TGTGCCAGCAGTGAATGGGTCGGGGTAAGCACCTACGAGCAGTACTTC. This gives the protein CASSEWVGVSTYEQYF.

This clonotype was seen ten or more times. The gene calls are TRBV7-2 and TRBJ1-1; 8 positions agree with TRBD1. This CDR3 comprises 15 residues. Germline CDR1 is SGHTA and CDR2 is FQGNSA. Trimming at V came to 5 bases and at J to 0 bases, leaving 5 bases not matched to a gene. This chain's CDR3 is CASSPQTGVNTEAFF. The DNA of the CDR3 is TGTGCCAGCAGCCCCCAGACAGGGGTGAACACTGAAGCTTTCTTT.

This clonotype was detected only a few times. The chain carries TRBV21-1 and TRBJ2-1. TRBV21-1 is annotated as a pseudogene. The CDR3 has 13 amino acids. The chain's CDR3 is CASSKVAYNEQFF. The DNA of the CDR3 is TGTGCCAGCAGCAAAGTTGCCTACAATGAGCAGTTCTTC.

The chain has TRBV2 and TRBJ2-7, with D maybe TRBD1 (5 bases). CDR1 is SNHLY, CDR2 FYNNEI, per germline. Trimming removed 0 bases at V and 4 bases at J, with 10 bases between. The CDR3 covers 14 residues. The CDR3 reads CASSEAPGPYEQYF. For the CDR3, the DNA is TGTGCCAGCAGTGAAGCCCCAGGGCCTTACGAGCAGTACTTC.

This clonotype has just a few counts. The J gene is TRBJ1-2, the V gene TRBV4-1; D remains ambiguous. V was shortened by 2 bases and J by 7 bases, with 26 bases between the two germline ends. Per the germline V gene, CDR1 is MGHRA and CDR2 is YSYEKL. This CDR3 spans 18 amino acids. CDR3 in amino acids: CASSQTIKGETLFRGYTF. The CDR3 nucleotides are TGCGCCAGCAGCCAAACGATAAAGGGTGAGACCCTTTTTCGTGGCTACACCTTC.

This clonotype has at least ten counts. V and J are TRBV27 and TRBJ2-7; D perhaps matches TRBD2 (5 bases). With 2 bases removed from V and 4 bases from J, the gap between germline ends came to 9 bases. The germline gives CDR1 MNHEY, CDR2 SMNVEV (reference sequence). CDR3 length: 13 residues. The CDR3 coding sequence is TGTGCCAGCAGTTTAAAACGGACTTACGAGCAGTACTTC. Protein sequence: CASSLKRTYEQYF.

This clonotype appeared a few times. This chain joins TRBV7-2 and TRBJ2-7, with 7 nucleotides matching TRBD2. J was trimmed by 2 bases and V by 1 base; bases with no gene match: 5. The CDR3 extends over 15 amino acids. Germline CDR1 and CDR2: SGHTA and FQGNSA. The CDR3: CASSLEFGLAYEQYF. As DNA, the CDR3 is TGTGCCAGCAGCTTAGAATTCGGACTAGCCTACGAGCAGTACTTC.

This clonotype was counted a few times. The chain recombines TRBV3-1 with TRBJ2-2; unclear D gene. The CDR3 is 11 amino acids. Deletions cut 8 bases from V and 6 bases from J, with 7 bases between. Germline V gene sequence: CDR1 LGHDT, CDR2 YNNKEL (reference sequence). The CDR3: CASLSSGELFF. The DNA for the CDR3 is TGTGCCAGCCTAAGTTCCGGGGAGCTGTTTTTT.

This chain links TRBV12-3 or TRBV12-4 with TRBJ2-7, with D unclear. The CDR3 covers 14 residues. V was cut by 3 bases and J by 2 bases, with 11 bases left in between. CDR3 sequence (DNA): TGTGCCAGCAGTTTTCCCACCCGGACCTACGAGCAGTACTTC. As protein: CASSFPTRTYEQYF.

The gene calls are TRBV12-3 or TRBV12-4 and TRBJ1-2; TRBD1 agrees at 7 bases. The V and J ends lost 1 base and 4 bases, in that order; junction bases with no gene match: 9. The CDR3 runs 16 residues. The CDR3 sequence is CASSLGPDRATYGYTF. The CDR3 region has the DNA TGTGCCAGCAGTTTAGGCCCTGACAGGGCCACCTATGGCTACACCTTC.

This chain joins TRBV2 and TRBJ2-4; TRBD2 aligns across 8 bases. V trimming: 7 bases; J trimming: 0 bases; junction bases outside the gene matches: 8. Germline V CDR1 and CDR2: SNHLY, FYNNEI. CDR3 length equals 16 residues. CDR3 sequence (DNA): TGTGCCAGCACTGGGGCTAGCGGGCTAGCCAAAAACATTCAGTACTTC. As protein: CASTGASGLAKNIQYF.

The V and J genes are TRBV19 and TRBJ2-1; D uncertain. CDR1 and CDR2 from the germline V gene are LNHDA and SQIVND (reference sequence). The CDR3 is 13 amino acids. V was trimmed by 1 base and J by 8 bases, leaving 9 bases between them. CDR3 protein: CASSIGWADEQFF. CDR3 bases: TGTGCCAGTAGTATAGGCTGGGCTGATGAGCAGTTCTTC. The full variable domain, in which reference TRBV19 and TRBJ2-1 provide the parts outside the CDR3, is DGGITQSPKYLFRKEGQNVTLSCEQNLNHDAMYWYRQDPGQGLRLIYYSQIVNDFQKGDIAEGYSVSREKKESFPLTVTSAQKNPTAFYLCASSIGWADEQFFGPGTRLTVL.

This clonotype occurred once. The chain uses TRBV5-1 and TRBJ2-7; 9 nucleotides align to TRBD1. This CDR3 has 16 residues. Germline V lookup: CDR1 SGHRS, CDR2 YFSETQ. Trimming removed 4 bases from V and 1 base from J; junction bases left unmatched: 9. The CDR3 reads CASSTRTGALSYEQYF. CDR3 DNA: TGCGCCAGCAGCACCCGGACAGGGGCCCTTTCCTACGAGCAGTACTTC.

Worth noting for this clonotype: A junction boundary mismatches the germline segment, possibly from a read error. The V and J genes are TRBV5-1 and TRBJ2-1; D unclear. The germline CDR1 and CDR2 sequences are SGHRS and YFSETQ. This CDR3 comprises 16 residues. DNA for the CDR3: TGCGCCAGCAGCTTGGATGTGACGGGTTCCTACAGTGAGCAGTTCTTC. It yields the protein CASSLDVTGSYSEQFF.

This clonotype has just a few counts. The chain uses TRBV20-1 and TRBJ2-1; tentatively, D is TRBD2 (5 bases). CDR3 length: 13 residues. The ends were cut back, 2 bases at V and 10 bases at J, with 15 bases in the middle. Germline CDR1 is DFQATT and CDR2 is SNEGSKA (reference sequence). CDR3 DNA: TGCAGTGCTAGAAGCACTAGTTTGAGGGAGCAGTTCTTC. It translates to CSARSTSLREQFF.

The table lists this clonotype with many counts. The chain recombines TRBV2 with TRBJ2-3; D is undetermined. The CDR3 is made up of 14 amino acids. Germline loops: CDR1 SNHLY, CDR2 FYNNEI. V was cut by 6 bases and J by 1 base, with 11 bases left in between. CDR3 in DNA: TGTGCCAGCAGCTACTCGTCCCGCACAGATACGCAGTATTTT. Translating it yields CASSYSSRTDTQYF.

Points on this clonotype: A much larger clone differs from this one at a single base, so this may be a read error. The rearrangement joins TRBV20-1 to TRBJ2-4; 11 bases are shared with TRBD2. Germline CDR1 is DFQATT and CDR2 is SNEGSKA (reference sequence). Germline trimming cut 0 bases from V and 13 bases from J; bases unmatched to any gene: 11. The CDR3 extends over 15 amino acids. In nucleotides, the CDR3 is TGCAGTGCTAGAGATTGGACTAGCGGGTACAATGAGCAGTACTTC. As protein: CSARDWTSGYNEQYF.

This clonotype was picked up a small number of times. As DNA, the CDR3 is TGTGCCAGCAGTTCGTACCAGCGTTTCTCCTACGAGCAGTACTTC. Protein: CASSSYQRFSYEQYF. This chain uses TRBV12-3 or TRBV12-4 with TRBJ2-7; D remains unclear. V lost 4 bases and J lost 0, with 13 bases in between. The CDR3 loop spans 15 amino acids.